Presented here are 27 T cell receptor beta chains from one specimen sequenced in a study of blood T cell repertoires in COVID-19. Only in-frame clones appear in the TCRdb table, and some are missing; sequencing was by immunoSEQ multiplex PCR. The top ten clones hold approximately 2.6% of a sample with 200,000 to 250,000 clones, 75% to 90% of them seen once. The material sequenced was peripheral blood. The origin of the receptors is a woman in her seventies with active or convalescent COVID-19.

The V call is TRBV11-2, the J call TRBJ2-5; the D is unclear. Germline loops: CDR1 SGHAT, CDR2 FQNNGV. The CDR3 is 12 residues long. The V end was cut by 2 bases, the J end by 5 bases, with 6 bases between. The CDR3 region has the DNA TGTGCCAGCAGCTTAAACACGGAGACCCAGTACTTC. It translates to CASSLNTETQYF.

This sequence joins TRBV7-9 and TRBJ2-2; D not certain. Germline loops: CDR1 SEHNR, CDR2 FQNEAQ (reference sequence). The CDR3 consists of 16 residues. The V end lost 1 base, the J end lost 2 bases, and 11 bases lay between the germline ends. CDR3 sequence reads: CASSLEHPTNTGELFF. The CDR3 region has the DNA TGTGCCAGCAGCTTAGAACACCCCACCAACACCGGGGAGCTGTTTTTT.

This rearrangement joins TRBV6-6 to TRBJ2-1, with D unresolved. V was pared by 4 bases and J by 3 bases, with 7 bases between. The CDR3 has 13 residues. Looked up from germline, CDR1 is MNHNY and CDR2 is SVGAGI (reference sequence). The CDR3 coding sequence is TGTGCCAGCAGTTTCTCCAGCTACAATGAGCAGTTCTTC. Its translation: CASSFSSYNEQFF.

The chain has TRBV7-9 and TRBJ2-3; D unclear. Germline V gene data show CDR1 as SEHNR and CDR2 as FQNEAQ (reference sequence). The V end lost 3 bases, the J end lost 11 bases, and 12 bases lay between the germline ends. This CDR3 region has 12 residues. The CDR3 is CASSFTETGQYF. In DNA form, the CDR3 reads TGTGCCAGCAGCTTTACGGAGACCGGGCAGTATTTT.

The CDR3: CASRPGLPSTDTQYF. CDR3 nucleotide sequence: TGTGCCAGCAGGCCGGGACTACCAAGCACAGATACGCAGTATTTT. The J gene is TRBJ2-3, the V gene TRBV5-4; 7 nucleotides agree with TRBD2. This CDR3 spans 15 amino acids. The V segment lost 5 bases and the J segment 0 bases; nucleotides outside the gene matches: 6. Looked up from germline, CDR1 is SGHNT and CDR2 is YYREEE (reference sequence).

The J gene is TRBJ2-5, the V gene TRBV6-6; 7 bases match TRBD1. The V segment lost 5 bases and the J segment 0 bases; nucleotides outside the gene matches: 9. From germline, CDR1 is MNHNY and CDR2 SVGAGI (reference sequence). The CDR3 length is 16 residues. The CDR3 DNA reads TGTGCCAGCAGTCCCAGGGGGTTTAGGAACCAAGAGACCCAGTACTTC. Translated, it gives CASSPRGFRNQETQYF.

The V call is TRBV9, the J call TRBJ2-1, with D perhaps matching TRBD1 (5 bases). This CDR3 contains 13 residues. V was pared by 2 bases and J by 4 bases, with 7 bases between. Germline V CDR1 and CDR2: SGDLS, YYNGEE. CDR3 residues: CASSVDSYNEQFF. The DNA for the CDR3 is TGTGCCAGCAGCGTCGACAGTTACAATGAGCAGTTCTTC.

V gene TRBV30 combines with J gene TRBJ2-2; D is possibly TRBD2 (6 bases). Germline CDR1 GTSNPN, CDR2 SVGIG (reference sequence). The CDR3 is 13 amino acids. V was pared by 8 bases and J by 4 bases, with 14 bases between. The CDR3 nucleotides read TGTGCCGGCGCGGGGTGGGGCACCGGGGAGCTGTTTTTT. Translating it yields CAGAGWGTGELFF.

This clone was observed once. The CDR3 DNA sequence: TGTGCCAGCAGCGTAGATAGATATTCACCCCTCCACTTT. Its translation is CASSVDRYSPLHF. V is TRBV9 and J is TRBJ1-6; D gene uncertain. V gave up 0 bases and J gave up 8 bases, with 6 bases separating them. Germline V lookup: CDR1 SGDLS, CDR2 YYNGEE. The CDR3 is 13 amino acids.

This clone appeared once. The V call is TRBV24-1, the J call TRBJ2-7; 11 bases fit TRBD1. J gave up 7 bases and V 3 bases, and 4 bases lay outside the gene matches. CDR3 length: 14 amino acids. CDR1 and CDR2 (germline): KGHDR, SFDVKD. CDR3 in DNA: TGTGCCACCAGTGATCCCGGGACAGGGGGGGAGCAGTACTTC. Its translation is CATSDPGTGGEQYF.

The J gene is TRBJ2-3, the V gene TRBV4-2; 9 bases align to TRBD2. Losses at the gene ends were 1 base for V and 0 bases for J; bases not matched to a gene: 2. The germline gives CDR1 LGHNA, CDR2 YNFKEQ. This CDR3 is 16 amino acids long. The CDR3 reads CASSQGAGGSTDTQYF. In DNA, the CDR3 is TGTGCCAGCAGCCAAGGGGCGGGAGGGAGCACAGATACGCAGTATTTT.

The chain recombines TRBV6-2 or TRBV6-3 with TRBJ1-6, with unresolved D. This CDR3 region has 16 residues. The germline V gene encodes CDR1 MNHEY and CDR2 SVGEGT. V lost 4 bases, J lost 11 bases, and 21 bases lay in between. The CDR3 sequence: CASSFTIGGFSTPLHF. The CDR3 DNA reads TGTGCCAGCAGTTTTACGATTGGCGGCTTCTCAACACCCCTCCACTTT.

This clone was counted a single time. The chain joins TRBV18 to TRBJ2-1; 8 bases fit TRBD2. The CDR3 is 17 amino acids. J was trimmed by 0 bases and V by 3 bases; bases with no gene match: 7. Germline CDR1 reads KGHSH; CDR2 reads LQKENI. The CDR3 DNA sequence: TGTGCCAGCTCACCTTCACTAGCGGCCTACTCCTACAATGAGCAGTTCTTC. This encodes CASSPSLAAYSYNEQFF.

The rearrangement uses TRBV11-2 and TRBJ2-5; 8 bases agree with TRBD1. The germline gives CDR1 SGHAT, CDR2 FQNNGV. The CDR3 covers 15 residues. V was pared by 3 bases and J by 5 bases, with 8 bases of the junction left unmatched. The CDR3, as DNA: TGTGCCAGCAGCTTCGTCAGGGGGCGCGGGGAGACCCAGTACTTC. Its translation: CASSFVRGRGETQYF.

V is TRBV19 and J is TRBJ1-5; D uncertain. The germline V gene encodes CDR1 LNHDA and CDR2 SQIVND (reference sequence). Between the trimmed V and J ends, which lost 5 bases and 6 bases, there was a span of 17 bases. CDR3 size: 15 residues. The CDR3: CASSVTGEVGQPQHF. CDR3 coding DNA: TGTGCCAGTAGTGTTACCGGTGAGGTGGGTCAGCCCCAGCATTTT.

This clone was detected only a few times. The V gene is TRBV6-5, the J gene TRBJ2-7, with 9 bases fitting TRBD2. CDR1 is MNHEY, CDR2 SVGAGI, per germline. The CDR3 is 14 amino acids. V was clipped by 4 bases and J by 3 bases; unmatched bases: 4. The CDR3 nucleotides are TGTGCCAGCAGTTTTCTAGCGGGGAACTACGAGCAGTACTTC. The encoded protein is CASSFLAGNYEQYF.

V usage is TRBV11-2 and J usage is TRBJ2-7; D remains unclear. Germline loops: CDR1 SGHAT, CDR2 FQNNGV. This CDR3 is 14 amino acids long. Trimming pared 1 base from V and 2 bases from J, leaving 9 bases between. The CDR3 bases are TGTGCCAGCAGCTTAGTCGGCGGAACCTACGAGCAGTACTTC. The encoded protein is CASSLVGGTYEQYF.

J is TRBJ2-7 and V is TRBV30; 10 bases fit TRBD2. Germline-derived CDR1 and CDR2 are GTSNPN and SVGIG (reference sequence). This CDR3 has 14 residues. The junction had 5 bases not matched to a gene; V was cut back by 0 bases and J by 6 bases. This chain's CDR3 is CAWSVQAGGVEQYF. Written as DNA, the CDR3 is TGTGCCTGGAGTGTACAAGCGGGAGGGGTCGAGCAGTACTTC.

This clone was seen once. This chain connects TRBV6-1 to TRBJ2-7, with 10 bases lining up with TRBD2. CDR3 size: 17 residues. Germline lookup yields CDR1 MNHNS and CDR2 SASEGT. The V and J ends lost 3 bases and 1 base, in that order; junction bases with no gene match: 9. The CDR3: CASSDRVGLAASYEQYF. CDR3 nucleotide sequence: TGTGCCAGCAGTGACAGGGTTGGACTAGCGGCTTCCTACGAGCAGTACTTC.

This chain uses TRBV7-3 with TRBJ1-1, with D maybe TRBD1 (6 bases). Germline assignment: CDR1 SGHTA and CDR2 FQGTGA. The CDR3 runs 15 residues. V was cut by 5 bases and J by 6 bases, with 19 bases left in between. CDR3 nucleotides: TGTGCCAGCAGCCCCACTGGGTTGGGGGCCCCTGAAGCTTTCTTT. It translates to CASSPTGLGAPEAFF.

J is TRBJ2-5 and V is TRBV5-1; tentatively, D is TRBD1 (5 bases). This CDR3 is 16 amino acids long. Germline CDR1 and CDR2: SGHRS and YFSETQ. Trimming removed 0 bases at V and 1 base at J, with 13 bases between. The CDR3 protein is CASSLVWGPPQETQYF. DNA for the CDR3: TGCGCCAGCAGCTTGGTATGGGGCCCCCCCCAAGAGACCCAGTACTTC.

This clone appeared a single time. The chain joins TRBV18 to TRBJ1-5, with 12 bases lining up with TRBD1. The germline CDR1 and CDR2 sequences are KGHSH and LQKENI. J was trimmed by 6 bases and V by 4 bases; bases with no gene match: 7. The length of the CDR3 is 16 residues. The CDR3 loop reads CASSLSGTGGGQPQHF. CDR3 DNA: TGTGCCAGCTCACTTTCCGGGACAGGGGGCGGTCAGCCCCAGCATTTT. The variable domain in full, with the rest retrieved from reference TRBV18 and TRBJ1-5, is NAGVMQNPRHLVRRRGQEARLRCSPMKGHSHVYWYRQLPEEGLKFMVYLQKENIIDESGMPKERFSAEFPKEGPSILRIQQVVRGDSAAYFCASSLSGTGGGQPQHFGDGTRLSIL.

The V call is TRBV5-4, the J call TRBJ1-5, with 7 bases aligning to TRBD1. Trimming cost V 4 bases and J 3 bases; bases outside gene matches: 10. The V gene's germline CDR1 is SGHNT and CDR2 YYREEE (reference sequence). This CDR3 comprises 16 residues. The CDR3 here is CASSPGGTAYNQPQHF. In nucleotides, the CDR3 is TGTGCCAGCAGCCCCGGTGGGACAGCATACAATCAGCCCCAGCATTTT.

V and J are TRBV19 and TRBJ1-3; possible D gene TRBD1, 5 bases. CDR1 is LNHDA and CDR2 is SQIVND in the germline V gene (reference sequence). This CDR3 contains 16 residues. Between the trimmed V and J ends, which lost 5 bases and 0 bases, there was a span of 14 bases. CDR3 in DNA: TGTGCCAGTAGTGCAGACAGCATCAACTCTGGAAACACCATATATTTT. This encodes CASSADSINSGNTIYF.

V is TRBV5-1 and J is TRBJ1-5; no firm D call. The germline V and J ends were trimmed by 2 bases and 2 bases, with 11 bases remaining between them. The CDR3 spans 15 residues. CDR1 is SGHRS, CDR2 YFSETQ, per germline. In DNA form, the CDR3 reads TGCGCCAGCAGCTTCGGTCCCGAAGGCAATCAGCCCCAGCATTTT. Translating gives CASSFGPEGNQPQHF.

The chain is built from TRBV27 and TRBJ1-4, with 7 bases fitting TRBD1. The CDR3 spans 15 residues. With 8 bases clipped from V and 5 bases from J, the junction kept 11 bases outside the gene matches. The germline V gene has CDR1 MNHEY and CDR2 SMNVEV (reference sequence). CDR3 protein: CASGYLGQTNEKLFF. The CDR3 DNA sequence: TGTGCCAGCGGTTACTTGGGACAGACGAATGAAAAACTGTTTTTT.

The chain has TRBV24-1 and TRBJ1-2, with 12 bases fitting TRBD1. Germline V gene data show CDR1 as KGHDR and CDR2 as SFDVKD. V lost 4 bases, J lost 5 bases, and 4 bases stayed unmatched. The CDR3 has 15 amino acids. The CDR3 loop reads CATSEGTGGNYGYTF. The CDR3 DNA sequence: TGTGCCACCAGTGAAGGGACAGGGGGCAATTATGGCTACACCTTC.